This TCR beta chain was recorded in a study of CD8 T cells in Susac syndrome. Study outcomes and limitations: Regarding the TCR sequencing and HLA analysis, the study admitted that a relatively small number of individuals were involved.

Sequencing targeted TCR beta in T cells from blood (CD8+ and CD4+). TEMRA cells were FACS-enriched and CD8+ and CD4+ T cells negatively isolated. Worth noting for this clonotype: Antigen unknown.

The trim removed 1 base at V and 8 bases at J, leaving 4 bases unmatched. The germline V gene encodes CDR1 SGHTA and CDR2 FQGTGA. The CDR3 spans 13 residues. Random hexamers were used to reverse transcribe roughly 0.45 to 1 ug of RNA. TCR beta CDR3 was amplified by immunoSEQ multiplex PCR. This amplification extended across 54 Vbeta and 13 Jbeta segments. Via MiXCR, TCRdb re-called the immunoSEQ multiplex PCR reads, giving one row per CDR3 protein. The sample lists more than 90,000 distinct CDR3 sequences; about 92% were seen once. This receptor was obtained from a human donor with multiple sclerosis. The chain employs TRBV7-3 and TRBJ1-1; 7 bases fit TRBD1. Specimen: CD4+ T cells from PBMCs. The CDR3 here is CASSLNRGREAFF. The CDR3 nucleotides read TGTGCCAGCAGCTTAAACAGGGGTAGGGAAGCTTTCTTT.